Following are 21 T cell receptor beta chains from one sample sequenced in a study of regulatory T cells in long-lasting Graves disease (dated by TCRdb to the early 2020s). The method behind the library was multiplex PCR. Sequenced on an Illumina HiSeq 4000. CDR3 regions were amplified by Arm-PCR with iRepertoire HTBI primers to construct TCR beta libraries. TCRdb's own reprocessing of the public reads used fastp at Q25 and MiXCR and kept productive beta chains. Rows with one shared CDR3 protein collapse into an entry with the most common genes and DNA. This sample has roughly 400,000 distinct CDR3 sequences in its table, and around 20% of those were observed once. The ten largest clones take up less than 25% of the sample. The time point label, as the study defines it: persistent/refractory GD, antithyroid drugs over 5 years with positive TRAb. For both TCR sequencing and RNA sequencing, RNA was extracted from PBMCs using TRIzol.

The source material was peripheral blood mononuclear cells (PBMCs), sampled when the disease was refractory, from a patient treated with antithyroid drugs. Every receptor here comes from a female donor with Graves disease.

The V gene is TRBV7-2, the J gene TRBJ1-3; 7 nucleotides align to TRBD1. This CDR3 region has 12 residues. The J segment lost 8 bases and the V segment lost 6 bases, leaving 4 bases of the junction unmatched. CDR1 and CDR2 from the germline V gene are SGHTA and FQGNSA. This CDR3 is CASRPQGDTIYF. The CDR3 nucleotides read TGTGCCAGCAGACCCCAGGGGGACACCATATATTTT.

This clonotype was seen repeatedly, ten times or more. V and J are TRBV11-2 and TRBJ2-2, with TRBD1 identical over 8 bases. The germline V gene encodes CDR1 SGHAT and CDR2 FQNNGV. Trimming cost V 2 bases and J 5 bases; bases outside gene matches: 4. The CDR3 totals 15 residues. This CDR3 is CASSLQGASTGELFF. The CDR3 coding sequence is TGTGCCAGCAGCTTACAGGGGGCGAGTACCGGGGAGCTGTTTTTT.

This clonotype has at least ten counts. This chain links TRBV27 with TRBJ1-1; D is undetermined. Germline CDR1 reads MNHEY; CDR2 reads SMNVEV (reference sequence). Trimming took off 7 bases at V and 8 bases at J, with 2 bases between the two ends. The CDR3 is 8 amino acids. The CDR3 DNA is TGTGCCAGCACCGAAGCTTTCTTT. Translating gives CASTEAFF.

The chain carries TRBV6-1 and TRBJ2-6; D ambiguous. V dropped 7 bases and J dropped 9 bases, with 19 bases sitting between them. The CDR3 is 15 amino acids. Looked up from germline, CDR1 is MNHNS and CDR2 is SASEGT. The CDR3 here is CASTFNPNLGNVLTF. The DNA of the CDR3 is TGTGCCAGCACCTTTAACCCGAACTTGGGCAACGTCCTGACTTTC.

The gene calls are TRBV27 and TRBJ2-5, with a weak D call TRBD1 (6 bases). The DNA end is more similar to TRBJ2-7, so the J call may be wrong. Germline lookup yields CDR1 MNHEY and CDR2 SMNVEV (reference sequence). CDR3 length: 14 residues. The CDR3 loop reads CASSWAGAYYEQYF. The CDR3 nucleotides read TGTGCCAGCAGTTGGGCAGGGGCTTACTACGAGCAGTACTTC.

This clonotype has at least ten counts. V and J are TRBV20-1 and TRBJ2-7, with TRBD1 identical over 11 bases. The CDR3 spans 14 residues. Germline loops: CDR1 DFQATT, CDR2 SNEGSKA (reference sequence). The V segment lost 5 bases and the J segment 2 bases; nucleotides outside the gene matches: 5. The CDR3 loop is CSAEPGQGAYEQYF. The CDR3 nucleotides read TGCAGTGCTGAGCCGGGACAGGGGGCCTACGAGCAGTACTTC.

This clonotype showed up many times. The chain has TRBV6-1 and TRBJ1-1; no clear D gene. With 7 bases removed from V and 7 bases from J, the gap between germline ends came to 7 bases. The CDR3 runs 10 residues. Per the germline V gene, CDR1 is MNHNS and CDR2 is SASEGT. CDR3 in DNA: TGTGCCAGCATAAGCGGTGAAGCTTTCTTT. Translated: CASISGEAFF.

There are a few counts of this clonotype. CDR3: CASSPREGRVGIYGYTF. CDR3 DNA sequence: TGTGCCAGCAGCCCCCGAGAGGGGAGGGTCGGAATCTATGGCTACACCTTC. This sequence joins TRBV7-6 and TRBJ1-2; D possibly corresponds to TRBD1 (5 bases). The CDR3 loop spans 17 amino acids. Trimming cost V 5 bases and J 4 bases, with 23 bases left between them. Germline CDR1 and CDR2: SGHVS and FNYEAQ.

This rearrangement joins TRBV6-1 to TRBJ1-1; D is ambiguous. The CDR3 consists of 14 residues. Germline V gives CDR1 MNHNS, CDR2 SASEGT. V lost 2 bases and J 8 bases, leaving 15 bases between the germline ends. CDR3 sequence reads: CASSEFSQHYEAFF. The CDR3 nucleotides read TGTGCCAGCAGTGAATTTAGCCAACATTACGAAGCTTTCTTT.

This clonotype was counted many times. The chain carries TRBV27 and TRBJ1-1; weak D call: TRBD1 (6 bases). The germline V and J ends were trimmed by 0 bases and 8 bases, with 13 bases remaining between them. The germline V gene has CDR1 MNHEY and CDR2 SMNVEV (reference sequence). The CDR3 runs 14 residues. The CDR3 spells CASSLSPWGAEAFF. The CDR3 DNA sequence: TGTGCCAGCAGTTTATCCCCGTGGGGGGCAGAAGCTTTCTTT.

The table lists this clonotype with many counts. This sequence joins TRBV5-6 and TRBJ1-5; D is undetermined. This CDR3 is built from 14 residues. Germline assignment: CDR1 SGHDT and CDR2 YYEEEE. Trimming left V 2 bases short and J 1 base short, with 7 bases between. In DNA form, the CDR3 reads TGTGCCAGCAGCTTAGGCCAGAGCAATCAGCCCCAGCATTTT. Residues: CASSLGQSNQPQHF.

This clonotype was observed a handful of times. The chain couples TRBV4-3 to TRBJ1-3; D gene unclear. Trimming pared 0 bases from V and 7 bases from J, leaving 1 base between. The CDR3 is 11 amino acids. Germline loops: CDR1 LGHNA, CDR2 YSLEER. CDR3 amino acids: CASSQDNTIYF. In DNA form, the CDR3 reads TGCGCCAGCAGCCAAGACAACACCATATATTTT.

In its sample, this clonotype was seen many times. The chain recombines TRBV30 with TRBJ1-2; D is perhaps TRBD1 (6 bases). CDR3 length: 13 residues. CDR1 is GTSNPN, CDR2 SVGIG, per germline (reference sequence). The CDR3 protein is CALDTGPSFGYTF. In DNA, the CDR3 is TGTGCTTTAGACACAGGGCCGAGTTTTGGCTACACCTTC.

The gene calls are TRBV2 and TRBJ1-5; D not certain. V lost 4 bases to trimming and J lost 2 bases, with 9 bases between them. Germline values: CDR1 SNHLY, CDR2 FYNNEI. This CDR3 spans 14 amino acids. The CDR3 sequence is CASSVWLGNQPQHF. CDR3 coding DNA: TGTGCCAGCAGTGTATGGCTAGGCAATCAGCCCCAGCATTTT. The variable domain in full, completed from reference TRBV2 and TRBJ1-5, reads EPEVTQTPSHQVTQMGQEVILRCVPISNHLYFYWYRQILGQKVEFLVSFYNNEISEKSEIFDDQFSVERPDGSNFTLKIRSTKLEDSAMYFCASSVWLGNQPQHFGDGTRLSIL.

This clonotype has at least ten counts. This chain connects TRBV14 to TRBJ2-5; 10 bases line up with TRBD2. With 0 bases clipped from V and 5 bases from J, the junction kept 9 bases outside the gene matches. Germline CDR1 reads SGHDN; CDR2 reads FVKESK. This CDR3 is 17 amino acids long. The CDR3 bases are TGTGCCAGCAGCCAAGATGAAGGGCTAGCGGGAGTGGAGACCCAGTACTTC. Protein sequence: CASSQDEGLAGVETQYF.

This clonotype appeared many times. This chain uses TRBV30 with TRBJ2-7; D is unresolved. V was cut by 0 bases and J by 2 bases, with 5 bases left in between. CDR1 and CDR2 from the germline V gene are GTSNPN and SVGIG (reference sequence). The CDR3 extends over 12 amino acids. CDR3 in DNA: TGTGCCTGGAGTGTAGACACCTACGAGCAGTACTTC. It is translated as CAWSVDTYEQYF.

This clonotype was found a few times. The chain joins TRBV28 to TRBJ2-3, with 9 positions matching TRBD2. The CDR3 runs to 13 residues. V was pared by 8 bases and J by 6 bases, with 6 bases of the junction left unmatched. Germline-derived CDR1 and CDR2 are MDHEN and SYDVKM. The CDR3 sequence is CASSSGRRDTQYF. The CDR3 region has the DNA TGTGCCAGCTCAAGCGGGAGGAGGGATACGCAGTATTTT.

Many counts were recorded for this clonotype. The chain has TRBV7-3 and TRBJ2-7; TRBD2 agrees at 11 bases. Germline V gene lookup returns CDR1 SGHTA and CDR2 FQGTGA. V was clipped by 5 bases and J by 5 bases; unmatched bases: 8. The CDR3 has 15 residues. CDR3 protein: CASSQTGTSGDEQYF. DNA for the CDR3: TGTGCCAGCAGCCAGACGGGGACTAGCGGCGACGAGCAGTACTTC.

The chain couples TRBV20-1 to TRBJ2-7, with D maybe TRBD2 (6 bases). Germline values: CDR1 DFQATT, CDR2 SNEGSKA (reference sequence). V was cut by 2 bases and J by 7 bases, with 15 bases left in between. This CDR3 contains 13 residues. The CDR3 is CSARSGESGEQYF. Written as DNA, the CDR3 is TGCAGTGCTAGATCGGGGGAGTCGGGGGAGCAGTACTTC.

The gene calls are TRBV29-1 and TRBJ1-2, with 7 bases lining up with TRBD1. Trimming removed 6 bases from V and 6 bases from J; junction bases left unmatched: 13. Germline CDR1 and CDR2: SQVTM and ANQGSEA. The CDR3 covers 14 residues. The CDR3 sequence is CSVDRDRDRDGYTF. CDR3 coding DNA: TGCAGCGTAGACCGGGACAGAGACAGGGATGGCTACACCTTC.

This clonotype was observed many times. This chain joins TRBV27 and TRBJ1-1; maybe TRBD1 (6 bases). Trimming stripped 5 bases from V and 0 bases from J, with 10 bases between. Germline V gives CDR1 MNHEY, CDR2 SMNVEV (reference sequence). The CDR3 is 14 residues long. The chain's CDR3 is CASSGRQVNTEAFF. CDR3 nucleotides: TGTGCCAGCAGTGGACGACAGGTGAACACTGAAGCTTTCTTT.